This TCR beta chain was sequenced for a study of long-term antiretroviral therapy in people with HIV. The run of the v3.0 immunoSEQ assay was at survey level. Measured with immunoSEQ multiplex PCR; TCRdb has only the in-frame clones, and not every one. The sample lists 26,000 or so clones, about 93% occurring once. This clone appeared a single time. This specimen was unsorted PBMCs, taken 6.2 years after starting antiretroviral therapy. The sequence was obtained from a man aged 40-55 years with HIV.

Here the CDR3 reads CASRYGGVTDTQYF. CDR3 in DNA: TGTGCCAGCAGATATGGGGGGGTCACAGATACGCAGTATTTT. J is TRBJ2-3 and V is TRBV6-5; 7 nucleotides line up with TRBD2. CDR3 length: 14 residues. CDR1 and CDR2 from the germline V gene are MNHEY and SVGAGI. V lost 6 bases and J lost 2; bases outside the gene matches: 5.